This entry is about one T cell receptor (beta chain). The antigen remains unidentified. Produced via immunoSEQ multiplex PCR; TCRdb's table is partial and in-frame only. The sample consists of about 110,000 clones, roughly nine tenths of them appearing once. The record originates from a study of T cell responses to AZD1222 COVID-19 vaccine. Study findings and constraints: Seropositive AZD1222 recipients at baseline numbered only five to seven.

The CDR3 covers 15 residues. CDR1 SGHNT and CDR2 YENEEA come from the germline V gene. Trimming stripped 5 bases from V and 7 bases from J, with 18 bases between. The chain has TRBV11-3 and TRBJ2-1; no definite D call. The TCR originated in an adult in good health. This sample comprised peripheral blood, obtained on day 0 of AZD1222 vaccination. CDR3 coding DNA: TGTGCCAGCAGCCCCCTGGGCCAGCCGGAAAATGAGCAGTTCTTC. It specifies CASSPLGQPENEQFF.